This record covers a single T cell receptor (beta chain). CDR1 KGHSH and CDR2 LQKENI come from the germline V gene. The CDR3 contains 13 residues. Trimming removed 5 bases from V and 3 bases from J, with 10 bases in between. Among Cohort 3 donors, those recovered had two negative PCRs, clearance, or symptom resolution. Sequencing used immunoSEQ multiplex PCR; TCRdb keeps in-frame clones, though not all of them. Among around 170,000 clones, 88% were seen once, and the ten largest hold approximately 9%. This specimen comes from a study of blood T cell repertoires in COVID-19. This chain links TRBV18 with TRBJ1-1, with unresolved D. The sample was PBMCs or T cells enriched from blood (not recorded which). This TCR was sampled from a woman aged 18-35 years who had recovered from COVID-19. CDR3 amino acids: CASSMGWDTEAFF. CDR3 coding DNA: TGTGCCAGCTCAATGGGCTGGGACACTGAAGCTTTCTTT.